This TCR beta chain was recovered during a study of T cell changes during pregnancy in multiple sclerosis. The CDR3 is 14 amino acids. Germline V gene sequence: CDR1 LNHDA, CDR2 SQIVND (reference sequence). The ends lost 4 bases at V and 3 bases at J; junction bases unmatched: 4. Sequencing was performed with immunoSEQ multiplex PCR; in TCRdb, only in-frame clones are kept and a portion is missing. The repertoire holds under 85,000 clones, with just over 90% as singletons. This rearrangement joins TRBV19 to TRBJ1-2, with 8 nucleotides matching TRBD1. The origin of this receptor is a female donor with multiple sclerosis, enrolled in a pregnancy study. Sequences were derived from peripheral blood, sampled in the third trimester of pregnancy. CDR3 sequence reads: CASSTPGQDYGYTF. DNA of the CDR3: TGTGCCAGTAGTACCCCGGGACAGGACTATGGCTACACCTTC.